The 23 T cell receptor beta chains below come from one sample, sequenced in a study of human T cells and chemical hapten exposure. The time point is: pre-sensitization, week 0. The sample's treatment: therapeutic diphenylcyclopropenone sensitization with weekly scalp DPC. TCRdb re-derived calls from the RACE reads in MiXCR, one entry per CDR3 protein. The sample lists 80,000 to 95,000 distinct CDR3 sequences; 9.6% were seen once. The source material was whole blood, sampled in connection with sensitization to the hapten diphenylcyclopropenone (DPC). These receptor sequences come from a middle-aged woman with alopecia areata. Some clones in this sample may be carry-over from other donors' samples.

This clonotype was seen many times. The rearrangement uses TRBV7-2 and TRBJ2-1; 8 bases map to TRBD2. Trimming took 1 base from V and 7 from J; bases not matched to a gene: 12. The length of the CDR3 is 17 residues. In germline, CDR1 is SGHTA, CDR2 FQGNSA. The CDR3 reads CASSLDAGGRVGNEQFF. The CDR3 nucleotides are TGTGCCAGCAGCTTAGACGCGGGGGGCCGAGTAGGAAATGAGCAGTTCTTC.

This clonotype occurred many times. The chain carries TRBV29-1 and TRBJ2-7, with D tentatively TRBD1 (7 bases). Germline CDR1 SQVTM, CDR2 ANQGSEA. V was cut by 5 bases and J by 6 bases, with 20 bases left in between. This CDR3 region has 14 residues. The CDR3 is CSVTPEGALVEQYF. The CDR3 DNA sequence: TGCAGCGTTACCCCGGAGGGGGCCTTGGTCGAGCAGTACTTC.

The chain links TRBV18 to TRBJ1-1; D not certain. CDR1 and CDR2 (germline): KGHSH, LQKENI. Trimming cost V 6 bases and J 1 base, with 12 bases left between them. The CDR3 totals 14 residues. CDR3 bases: TGTGCCAGCTCTCCGGGCTCAAAGAACACTGAAGCTTTCTTT. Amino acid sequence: CASSPGSKNTEAFF.

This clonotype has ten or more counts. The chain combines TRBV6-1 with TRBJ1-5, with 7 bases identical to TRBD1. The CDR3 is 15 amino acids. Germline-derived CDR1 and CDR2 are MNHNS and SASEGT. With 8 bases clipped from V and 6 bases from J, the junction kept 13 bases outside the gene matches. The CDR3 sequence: CASLTGRVSGQPQHF. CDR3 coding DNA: TGTGCCAGCTTGACAGGGAGGGTGTCCGGTCAGCCCCAGCATTTT.

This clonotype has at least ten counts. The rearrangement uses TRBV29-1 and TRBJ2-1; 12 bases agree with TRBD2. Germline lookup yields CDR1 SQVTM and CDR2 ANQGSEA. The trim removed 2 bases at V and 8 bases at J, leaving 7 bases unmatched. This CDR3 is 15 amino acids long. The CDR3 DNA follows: TGCAGCGTTGAATATACTAGCGGGGGGCCGCATGAGCAGTTCTTC. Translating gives CSVEYTSGGPHEQFF.

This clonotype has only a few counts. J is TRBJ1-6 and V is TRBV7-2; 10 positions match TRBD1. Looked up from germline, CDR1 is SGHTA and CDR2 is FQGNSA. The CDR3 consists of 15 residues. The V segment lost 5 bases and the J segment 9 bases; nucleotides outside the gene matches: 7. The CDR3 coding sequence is TGTGCCAGCAGCGGACAGGGGGTACTTGGTTCACCCCTCCACTTT. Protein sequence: CASSGQGVLGSPLHF.

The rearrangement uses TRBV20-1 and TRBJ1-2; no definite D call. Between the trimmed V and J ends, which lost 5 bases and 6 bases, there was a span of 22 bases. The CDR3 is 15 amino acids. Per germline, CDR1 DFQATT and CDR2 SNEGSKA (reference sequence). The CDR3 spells CSALPPTAWGNGYTF. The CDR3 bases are TGCAGTGCTTTACCCCCGACTGCGTGGGGTAATGGCTACACCTTC.

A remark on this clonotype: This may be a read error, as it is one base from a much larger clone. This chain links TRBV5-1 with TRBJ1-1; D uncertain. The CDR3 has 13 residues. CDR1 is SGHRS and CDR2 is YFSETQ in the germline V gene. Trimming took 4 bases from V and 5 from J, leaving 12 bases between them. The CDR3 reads CASSPQSGTEAFF. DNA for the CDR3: TGCGCCAGCAGCCCTCAATCGGGAACTGAAGCTTTCTTT.

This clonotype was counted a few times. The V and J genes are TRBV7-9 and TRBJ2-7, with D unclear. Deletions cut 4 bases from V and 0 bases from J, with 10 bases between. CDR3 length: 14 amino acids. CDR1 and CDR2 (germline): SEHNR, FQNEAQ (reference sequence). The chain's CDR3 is CASSSHPNSYEQYF. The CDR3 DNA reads TGTGCCAGCAGCTCTCACCCGAACTCCTACGAGCAGTACTTC.

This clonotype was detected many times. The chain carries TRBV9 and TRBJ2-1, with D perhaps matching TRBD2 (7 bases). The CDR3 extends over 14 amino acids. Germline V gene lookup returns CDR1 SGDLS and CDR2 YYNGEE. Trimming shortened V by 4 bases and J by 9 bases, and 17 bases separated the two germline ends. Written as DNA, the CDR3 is TGTGCCAGCAGCCGTCTGGGGGGGGCGGCTGAGCAGTTCTTC. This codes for CASSRLGGAAEQFF.

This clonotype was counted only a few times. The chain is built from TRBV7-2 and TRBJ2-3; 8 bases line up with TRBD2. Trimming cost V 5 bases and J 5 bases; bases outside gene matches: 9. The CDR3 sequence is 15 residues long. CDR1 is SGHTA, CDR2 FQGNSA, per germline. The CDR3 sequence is CASSQSGTRVDTQYF. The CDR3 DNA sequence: TGTGCCAGCAGCCAATCCGGGACTAGGGTAGATACGCAGTATTTT.

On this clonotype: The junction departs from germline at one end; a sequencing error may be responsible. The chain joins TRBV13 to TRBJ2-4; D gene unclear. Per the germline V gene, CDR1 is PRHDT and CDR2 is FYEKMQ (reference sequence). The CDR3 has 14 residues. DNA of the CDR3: TGTGTCAGCAGCCCGGTCCTAGCCAAAAACATTCAGTACTTC. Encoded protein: CVSSPVLAKNIQYF. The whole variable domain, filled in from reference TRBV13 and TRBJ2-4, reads AAGVIQSPRHLIKEKRETATLKCYPIPRHDTVYWYQQGPGQDPQFLISFYEKMQSDKGSIPDRFSAQQFSDYHSELNMSSLELGDSALYFCVSSPVLAKNIQYFGAGTRLSVL.

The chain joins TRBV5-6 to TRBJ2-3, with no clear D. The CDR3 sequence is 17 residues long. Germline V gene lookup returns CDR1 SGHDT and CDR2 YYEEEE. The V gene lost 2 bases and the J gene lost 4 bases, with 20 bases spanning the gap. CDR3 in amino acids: CASSLSGAAVFADTQYF. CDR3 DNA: TGTGCCAGCAGCTTAAGTGGTGCCGCGGTATTCGCAGATACGCAGTATTTT.

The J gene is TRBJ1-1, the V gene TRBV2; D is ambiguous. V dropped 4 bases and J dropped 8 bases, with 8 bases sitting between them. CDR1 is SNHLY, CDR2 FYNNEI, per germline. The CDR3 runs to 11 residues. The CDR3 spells CASSGRAEAFF. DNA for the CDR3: TGTGCCAGCAGTGGGCGGGCCGAAGCTTTCTTT.

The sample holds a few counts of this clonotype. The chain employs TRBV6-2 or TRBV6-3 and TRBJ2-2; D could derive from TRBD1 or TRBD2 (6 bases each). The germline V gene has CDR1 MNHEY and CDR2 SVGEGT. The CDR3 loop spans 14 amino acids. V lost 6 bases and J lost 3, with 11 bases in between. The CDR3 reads CASRQGLHTGELFF. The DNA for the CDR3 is TGTGCCAGCAGACAGGGACTCCACACCGGGGAGCTGTTTTTT.

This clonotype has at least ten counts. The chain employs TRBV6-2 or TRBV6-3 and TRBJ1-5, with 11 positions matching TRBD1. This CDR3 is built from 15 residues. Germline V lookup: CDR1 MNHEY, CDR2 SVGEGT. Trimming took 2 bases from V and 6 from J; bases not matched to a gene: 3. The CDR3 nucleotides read TGTGCCAGCAGTTACCGGACAGGGGGCAGTCAGCCCCAGCATTTT. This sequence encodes CASSYRTGGSQPQHF.

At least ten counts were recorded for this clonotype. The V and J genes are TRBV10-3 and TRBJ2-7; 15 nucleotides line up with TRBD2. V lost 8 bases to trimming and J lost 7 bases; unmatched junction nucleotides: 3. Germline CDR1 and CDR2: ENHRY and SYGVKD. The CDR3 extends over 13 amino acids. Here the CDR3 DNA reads TGTGCCATCGGACTAGCGGGGGGGGAGGAGCAGTACTTC. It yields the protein CAIGLAGGEEQYF.

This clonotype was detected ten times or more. In nucleotides, the CDR3 is TGTGCCAGCAGAACTTGGACAGTAGACACTGAAGCTTTCTTT. Its translation: CASRTWTVDTEAFF. V and J are TRBV6-6 and TRBJ1-1, with D perhaps matching TRBD1 (6 bases). CDR3 size: 14 residues. In germline, CDR1 is MNHNY, CDR2 SVGAGI (reference sequence). Trimming cost V 6 bases and J 3 bases, with 14 bases left between them.

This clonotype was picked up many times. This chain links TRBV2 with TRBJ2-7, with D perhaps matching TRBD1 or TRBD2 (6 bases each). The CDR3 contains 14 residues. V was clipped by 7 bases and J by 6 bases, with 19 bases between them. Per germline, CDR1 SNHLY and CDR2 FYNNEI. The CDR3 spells CASKSLNGGGEQYF. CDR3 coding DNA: TGTGCCAGCAAGAGCCTTAACGGGGGCGGCGAGCAGTACTTC.

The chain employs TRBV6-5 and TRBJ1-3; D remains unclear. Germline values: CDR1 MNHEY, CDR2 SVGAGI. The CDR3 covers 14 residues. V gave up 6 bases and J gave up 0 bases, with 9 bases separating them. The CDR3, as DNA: TGTGCCAGCAGCTCCTTGACCTCTGGAAACACCATATATTTT. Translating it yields CASSSLTSGNTIYF.

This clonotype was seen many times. The DNA for the CDR3 is TGTGCCAGCAGCTTAGAGGCCTCCCCTGGGCGGCCCCAGCATTTT. Its translation: CASSLEASPGRPQHF. This sequence joins TRBV7-6 and TRBJ1-5; D not resolved. The V gene lost 1 base and the J gene lost 9 bases, with 16 bases spanning the gap. The CDR3 is 15 residues long. CDR1 is SGHVS, CDR2 FNYEAQ, per germline. Full variable domain (missing parts from reference TRBV7-6 and TRBJ1-5): GAGVSQSPRYKVTKRGQDVALRCDPISGHVSLYWYRQALGQGPEFLTYFNYEAQQDKSGLPNDRFSAERPEGSISTLTIQRTEQRDSAMYRCASSLEASPGRPQHFGDGTRLSIL.

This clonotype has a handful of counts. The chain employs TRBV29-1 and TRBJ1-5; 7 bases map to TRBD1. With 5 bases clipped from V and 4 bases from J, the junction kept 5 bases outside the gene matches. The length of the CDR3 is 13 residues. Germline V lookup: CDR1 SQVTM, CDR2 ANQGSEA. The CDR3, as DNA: TGCAGCGTTTGGGACAGCCCTAATCAGCCCCAGCATTTT. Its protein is CSVWDSPNQPQHF.

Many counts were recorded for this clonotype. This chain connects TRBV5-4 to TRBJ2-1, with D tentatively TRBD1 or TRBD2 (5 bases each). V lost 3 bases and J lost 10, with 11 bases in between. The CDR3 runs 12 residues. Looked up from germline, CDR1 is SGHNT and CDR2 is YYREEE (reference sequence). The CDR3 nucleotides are TGTGCCAGCAGCTCGGACTGGGGGGAGCAGTTCTTC. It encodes CASSSDWGEQFF.